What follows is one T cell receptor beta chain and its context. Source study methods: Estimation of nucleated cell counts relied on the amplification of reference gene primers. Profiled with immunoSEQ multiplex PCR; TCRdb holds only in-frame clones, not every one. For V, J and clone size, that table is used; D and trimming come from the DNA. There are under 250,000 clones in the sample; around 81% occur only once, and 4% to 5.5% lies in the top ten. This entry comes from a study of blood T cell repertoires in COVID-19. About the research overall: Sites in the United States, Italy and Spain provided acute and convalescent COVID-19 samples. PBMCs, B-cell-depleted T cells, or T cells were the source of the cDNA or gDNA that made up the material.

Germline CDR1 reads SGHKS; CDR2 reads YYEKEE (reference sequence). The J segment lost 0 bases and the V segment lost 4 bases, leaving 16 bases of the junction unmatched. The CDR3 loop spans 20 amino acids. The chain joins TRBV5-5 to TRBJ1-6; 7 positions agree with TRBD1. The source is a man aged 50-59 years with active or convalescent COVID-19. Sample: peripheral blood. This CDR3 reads CASSLVDRALFSSYNSPLHF. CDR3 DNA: TGTGCCAGCAGCCTCGTAGACAGGGCCCTTTTTTCCTCCTATAATTCACCCCTCCACTTT.